This T cell receptor beta chain was sequenced during a study of blood T cell repertoires in COVID-19. Study-wide background: Sites in the United States, Italy and Spain provided acute and convalescent COVID-19 samples.

Some clones are missing from TCRdb's copy, which holds only in-frame ones; the method was immunoSEQ multiplex PCR. The table includes about 97,000 clones, around 86% detected once. This clone has just one count. The germline V gene has CDR1 SGHVS and CDR2 FQNEAQ. Trimming cost V 1 base and J 12 bases, with 15 bases left between them. This CDR3 has 14 residues. This TCR was sampled from a man aged 50 to 59 with active or convalescent COVID-19. The chain employs TRBV7-8 and TRBJ1-4; no firm D call. The material sequenced was peripheral blood. The CDR3 loop reads CASSLGGGKEELFF. CDR3 coding DNA: TGTGCCAGCAGCTTAGGGGGAGGGAAGGAGGAACTGTTTTTT.